Detailed here is one TCR beta chain. V lost 7 bases, J lost 3 bases, and 12 bases lay in between. The length of the CDR3 is 13 residues. Germline V CDR1 and CDR2: LGHNT, FRNRAP. The sample comes from a study of blood T cell repertoires in COVID-19. The wider study: PBMCs, B-cell-depleted T cells, or T cells provided the cDNA or gDNA that made up the material.

TCRdb's copy holds only in-frame clones and misses some; the assay was immunoSEQ multiplex PCR. The sample contains approximately 70,000 clones, around nine tenths of which appear only once. The sequencing sample was made of peripheral blood. V gene TRBV12-5 combines with J gene TRBJ1-2; a weak D match, TRBD1 (6 bases). The receptor comes from a woman aged 60-75 years with acute or convalescent COVID-19. Here the CDR3 reads CASAPTGDYGYTF. Written as DNA, the CDR3 is TGTGCTAGTGCCCCGACAGGTGACTATGGCTACACCTTC.